The clone carrying this T cell receptor (beta chain) appeared a few times. The entry originates in a study of T cell changes during pregnancy in multiple sclerosis. Method: immunoSEQ multiplex PCR; TCRdb's copy keeps in-frame clones and lacks some. The sample lists some 21,000 clones; roughly nine tenths were seen once. The V end lost 2 bases, the J end lost 6 bases, and 11 bases lay between the germline ends. Germline V CDR1 and CDR2: SGHTA, FQGTGA. This CDR3 has 13 amino acids. The sequence came from a female donor in good health, enrolled as a control in a pregnancy study. This chain connects TRBV7-3 to TRBJ2-7; a weak D match, TRBD1 (5 bases). Sequencing used CD8+ T cells from peripheral blood mononuclear cells, obtained in the second trimester of pregnancy. DNA of the CDR3: TGTGCCAGCAGCTTACTTGGGGCCGCCGAGCAGTACTTC. As protein: CASSLLGAAEQYF.